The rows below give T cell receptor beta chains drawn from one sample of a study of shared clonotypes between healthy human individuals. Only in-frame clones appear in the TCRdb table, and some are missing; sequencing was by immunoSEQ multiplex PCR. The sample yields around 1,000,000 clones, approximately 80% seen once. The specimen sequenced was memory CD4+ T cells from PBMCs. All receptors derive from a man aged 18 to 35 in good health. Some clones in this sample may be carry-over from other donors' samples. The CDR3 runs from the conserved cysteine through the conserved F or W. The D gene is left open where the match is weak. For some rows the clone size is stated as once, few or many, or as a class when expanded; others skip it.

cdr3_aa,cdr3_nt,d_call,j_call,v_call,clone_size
CASSPRQISYNEQFF,TGTGCCAGCAGCCCCCGACAAATCTCCTACAATGAGCAGTTCTTC,NA,TRBJ2-1,TRBV9,NA
CASSYKQETQYF,TGTGCCAGCAGCTATAAACAAGAGACCCAGTACTTC,NA,TRBJ2-5,TRBV7-9,once
CASSLYPLSSDTQYF,TGTGCCAGCAGTTTATATCCCCTCAGTTCCGATACGCAGTATTTT,NA,TRBJ2-3,TRBV27,NA
CASSMLHSNQPQHF,TGTGCCAGCAGCATGCTCCATAGCAATCAGCCCCAGCATTTT,NA,TRBJ1-5,TRBV5-5,NA
CASGLGEQASSGANVLTF,TGTGCTAGTGGTTTGGGTGAGCAGGCGAGCTCTGGGGCCAACGTCCTGACTTTC,NA,TRBJ2-6,TRBV12-5,NA
CASSYSRRDEQFF,TGTGCCAGCAGTTACTCTAGGCGAGATGAGCAGTTCTTC,NA,TRBJ2-1,TRBV6-5,NA
CSATQAYEQYF,TGCAGTGCCACGCAAGCTTACGAGCAGTACTTC,NA,TRBJ2-7,TRBV20-1,NA
CASSLGLMNTEAFF,TGTGCCAGCAGCTTAGGACTGATGAACACTGAAGCTTTCTTT,NA,TRBJ1-1,TRBV7-9,NA
CASSPQVEAFF,TGTGCCAGCAGCCCACAAGTTGAAGCTTTCTTT,NA,TRBJ1-1,TRBV13,NA
CASRGSGALNTGELFF,TGTGCCAGCAGAGGCAGTGGAGCGCTCAACACCGGGGAGCTGTTTTTT,NA,TRBJ2-2,TRBV11-1,NA
CASSPAGPRRDTQYF,TGTGCCAGCTCGCCGGCTGGCCCGCGACGAGATACGCAGTATTTT,NA,TRBJ2-3,TRBV18,few
CASSPGTSGTSTDTQYF,TGTGCCAGCTCACCAGGGACTAGCGGGACTAGCACAGATACGCAGTATTTT,TRBD2,TRBJ2-3,TRBV18,NA
CASAVVILSYEQYF,TGTGCCAGCGCCGTCGTTATACTATCCTACGAGCAGTACTTC,NA,TRBJ2-7,TRBV14,NA
CASSPGGARADTQYF,TGCGCCAGCAGCCCAGGCGGGGCGCGGGCAGATACGCAGTATTTT,NA,TRBJ2-3,TRBV4-3,NA
CASSLGGSGYTF,TGTGCCAGCAGCTTAGGGGGATCTGGCTACACCTTC,NA,TRBJ1-2,TRBV11-2,once
CASSSPGTGGSEQYF,TGTGCCAGCAGTTCACCCGGGACAGGGGGCTCCGAGCAGTACTTC,TRBD1,TRBJ2-7,TRBV6-5,NA
CASTRGGREKLFF,TGTGCCAGCACTCGGGGGGGACGGGAAAAACTGTTTTTT,NA,TRBJ1-4,TRBV13,NA
CASSPPTSGFEQYF,TGTGCCAGCAGTCCCCCGACTAGCGGGTTCGAGCAGTACTTC,TRBD2,TRBJ2-7,TRBV28,NA
CASSQEGLSTDTQYF,TGTGCCAGCAGCCAGGAGGGTCTTAGCACAGATACGCAGTATTTT,NA,TRBJ2-3,TRBV6-5,NA
CASTPQGDGYTF,TGTGCCAGCACCCCCCAGGGCGACGGCTACACCTTC,NA,TRBJ1-2,TRBV28,NA
CASTQDRGQTQYF,TGTGCCAGCACGCAGGACAGGGGACAGACCCAGTACTTC,TRBD1,TRBJ2-5,TRBV7-2,once
CACPGQGAYEQYF,TGTGCCTGCCCGGGACAGGGGGCTTACGAGCAGTACTTC,TRBD1,TRBJ2-7,TRBV30,few